A single sample gave rise to the 29 T cell receptor beta chains below, sequenced in a study of T cell responses to AZD1222 COVID-19 vaccine. Repertoires were generated with immunoSEQ multiplex PCR, while TCRdb's copy carries only in-frame clones and drops some. The sample consists of under 150,000 clones, roughly 89% of them appearing once. Sequenced material: peripheral blood, taken on day 0 of AZD1222 vaccination. The receptors were sampled from an adult in good health.

This rearrangement joins TRBV12-3 or TRBV12-4 to TRBJ2-3, with 7 positions matching TRBD2. Trimming took 7 bases from V and 10 from J; bases not matched to a gene: 8. The CDR3 runs to 12 residues. The CDR3: CASTSAGTSQYF. The CDR3 DNA sequence: TGTGCCAGCACCTCAGCGGGGACTTCGCAGTATTTT.

This chain links TRBV7-3 with TRBJ2-3; TRBD2 is a possible D gene (5 bases). V lost 4 bases and J lost 2, with 10 bases in between. Germline V gene sequence: CDR1 SGHTA, CDR2 FQGTGA. The CDR3 runs 14 residues. The CDR3 DNA follows: TGTGCCAGCAGCTCCAGCGGTTACACAGATACGCAGTATTTT. Its translation: CASSSSGYTDTQYF.

The V gene is TRBV29-1, the J gene TRBJ2-1, with 9 bases aligning to TRBD1. The CDR3 runs 14 residues. V shed 4 bases, J shed 2 bases, and the junction held 3 bases outside the gene matches. Germline CDR1 SQVTM, CDR2 ANQGSEA. The CDR3 sequence is CSVATGGAYNEQFF. CDR3 nucleotides: TGCAGCGTTGCTACAGGGGGCGCCTACAATGAGCAGTTCTTC.

The rearrangement links TRBV5-6 to TRBJ1-2; 8 nucleotides align to TRBD1. V shed 4 bases and J 3 bases; nucleotides not matched to a gene: 2. The germline CDR1 and CDR2 sequences are SGHDT and YYEEEE. There are 13 residues in the CDR3. This CDR3 is CASSPDRDYGYTF. The CDR3 DNA follows: TGTGCCAGCAGCCCGGACAGGGACTATGGCTACACCTTC.

This chain links TRBV30 with TRBJ2-1; D gene unclear. There are 12 residues in the CDR3. Germline CDR1 reads GTSNPN; CDR2 reads SVGIG (reference sequence). With 4 bases removed from V and 3 bases from J, the gap between germline ends came to 7 bases. The CDR3 loop reads CAWIPFYNEQFF. CDR3 in DNA: TGTGCCTGGATTCCTTTCTACAATGAGCAGTTCTTC.

The chain combines TRBV4-1 with TRBJ1-1, with TRBD1 matching over 7 bases. J was trimmed by 7 bases and V by 3 bases; bases with no gene match: 5. The CDR3 covers 13 residues. CDR1 is MGHRA and CDR2 is YSYEKL in the germline V gene. CDR3 region: CASSHPQGGEAFF. DNA of the CDR3: TGCGCCAGCAGCCATCCCCAGGGGGGTGAAGCTTTCTTT.

The chain's CDR3 is CASSSRTSGRNNEQFF. CDR3 nucleotide sequence: TGTGCCAGCAGCTCAAGGACTAGCGGGAGGAACAATGAGCAGTTCTTC. The chain combines TRBV5-4 with TRBJ2-1, with 14 bases that match TRBD2. CDR1 SGHNT and CDR2 YYREEE come from the germline V gene (reference sequence). J was trimmed by 5 bases and V by 3 bases; bases with no gene match: 4. This CDR3 is 16 amino acids long. Full variable domain (rest looked up from reference TRBV5-4 and TRBJ2-1): ETGVTQSPTHLIKTRGQQVTLRCSSQSGHNTVSWYQQALGQGPQFIFQYYREEENGRGNFPPRFSGLQFPNYSSELNVNALELDDSALYLCASSSRTSGRNNEQFFGPGTRLTVL.

The rearrangement links TRBV5-4 to TRBJ2-1, with TRBD1 matching over 10 bases. The germline V gene encodes CDR1 SGHNT and CDR2 YYREEE (reference sequence). CDR3 length equals 15 residues. V lost 4 bases to trimming and J lost 4 bases; unmatched junction nucleotides: 5. CDR3 sequence: CASSQDRGLYNEQFF. The CDR3 DNA reads as TGTGCCAGCAGCCAAGACAGGGGGCTGTACAATGAGCAGTTCTTC.

The V call is TRBV7-2, the J call TRBJ1-6; D remains ambiguous. Germline values: CDR1 SGHTA, CDR2 FQGNSA. The V gene lost 2 bases and the J gene lost 0 bases, with 5 bases spanning the gap. CDR3 length: 15 amino acids. DNA for the CDR3: TGTGCCAGCAGCTTATTAGGCTCCTATAATTCACCCCTCCACTTT. Its protein product is CASSLLGSYNSPLHF.

The chain couples TRBV3-1 (or the pseudogene TRBV3-2) to TRBJ1-1; D remains unclear. CDR3 length equals 12 residues. Germline CDR1 is LGHDT and CDR2 is YNNKEL (reference sequence). The ends were cut back, 4 bases at V and 11 bases at J, with 14 bases in the middle. The CDR3 coding sequence is TGTGCCAGCAGCCCGAGTGGGGTGACGGCTTTCTTT. Its translation is CASSPSGVTAFF.

This clone was detected a few times. This sequence joins TRBV28 and TRBJ2-1, with 7 bases matching TRBD2. The germline V gene encodes CDR1 MDHEN and CDR2 SYDVKM. The CDR3 is 14 amino acids. V trimming: 4 bases; J trimming: 2 bases; junction bases outside the gene matches: 2. CDR3 in DNA: TGTGCCAGCAGTTCGGCGGGAGCCTACAATGAGCAGTTCTTC. Residues: CASSSAGAYNEQFF.

The V call is TRBV14, the J call TRBJ1-2; TRBD1 might be the D (6 bases). Germline V lookup: CDR1 SGHDN, CDR2 FVKESK. This CDR3 is built from 14 residues. Trimming removed 1 base at V and 4 bases at J, with 10 bases between. The CDR3 loop reads CASSQGPGAYGYTF. CDR3 in DNA: TGTGCCAGCAGCCAAGGGCCAGGGGCCTATGGCTACACCTTC.

This sequence joins TRBV7-3 and TRBJ2-7; TRBD2 matches 9 bases. Germline V CDR1 and CDR2: SGHTA, FQGTGA. Trimming took 5 bases from V and 1 from J; bases not matched to a gene: 6. The length of the CDR3 is 15 residues. In DNA form, the CDR3 reads TGTGCCAGCAGCCCCGATAGCGGGGGTTCCTACGAGCAGTACTTC. Protein sequence: CASSPDSGGSYEQYF.

The J gene is TRBJ1-1, the V gene TRBV5-4, with 7 bases fitting TRBD1. CDR3 length equals 14 residues. The V segment lost 2 bases and the J segment 5 bases; nucleotides outside the gene matches: 6. Germline V lookup: CDR1 SGHNT, CDR2 YYREEE (reference sequence). The CDR3, as DNA: TGTGCCAGCAGCTTACAGGGGATCCGTACTGAAGCTTTCTTT. Translated, it gives CASSLQGIRTEAFF. The entire variable domain, with the rest obtained from reference TRBV5-4 and TRBJ1-1, is as follows: ETGVTQSPTHLIKTRGQQVTLRCSSQSGHNTVSWYQQALGQGPQFIFQYYREEENGRGNFPPRFSGLQFPNYSSELNVNALELDDSALYLCASSLQGIRTEAFFGQGTRLTVV.

The genes are TRBV9 and TRBJ2-1, with D perhaps TRBD1 or TRBD2 (5 bases each). Trimming removed 6 bases from V and 7 bases from J, with 20 bases in between. This CDR3 is built from 15 residues. Germline V gene data show CDR1 as SGDLS and CDR2 as YYNGEE. The CDR3 DNA reads TGTGCCAGCACCGATAAGCTAGCCGGGGCTAATGAGCAGTTCTTC. It encodes CASTDKLAGANEQFF.

The chain is built from TRBV6-6 and TRBJ2-5; tentative D call: TRBD2 (5 bases). CDR1 and CDR2 (germline): MNHNY, SVGAGI (reference sequence). Between the trimmed V and J ends, which lost 4 bases and 7 bases, there was a span of 13 bases. The CDR3 is made up of 13 amino acids. This CDR3 reads CASSSADFGTQYF. DNA of the CDR3: TGTGCCAGCAGTTCGGCGGACTTCGGGACCCAGTACTTC.

The chain is built from TRBV6-2 or TRBV6-3 and TRBJ2-1; no firm D call. The germline CDR1 and CDR2 sequences are MNHEY and SVGEGT. The CDR3 runs 12 residues. V dropped 1 base and J dropped 9 bases, with 7 bases sitting between them. The CDR3 DNA is TGTGCCAGCAGTTACTACGCGTTTGAGCAGTTCTTC. Its translation: CASSYYAFEQFF.

This chain links TRBV15 with TRBJ2-2; no firm D call. Germline V gene sequence: CDR1 LNHNV, CDR2 YYDKDF (reference sequence). CDR3 size: 13 residues. Trimming shortened V by 2 bases and J by 7 bases, and 8 bases separated the two germline ends. CDR3 region: CATSRLTGGELFF. CDR3 bases: TGTGCCACCAGCAGATTGACCGGCGGGGAGCTGTTTTTT.

This chain connects TRBV9 to TRBJ2-1; 11 positions agree with TRBD2. This CDR3 region has 17 residues. The germline CDR1 and CDR2 sequences are SGDLS and YYNGEE. After removal of 3 bases from V and 4 bases from J, the junction contained 9 bases not matched to a gene. This chain's CDR3 is CASSGVDTSGGYNEQFF. CDR3 sequence (DNA): TGTGCCAGCAGCGGAGTAGATACTAGCGGGGGATACAATGAGCAGTTCTTC.

This clone showed up just once. V usage is TRBV7-9 and J usage is TRBJ1-2, with D unclear. Trimming cost V 3 bases and J 6 bases, with 14 bases left between them. The CDR3 consists of 14 residues. Looked up from germline, CDR1 is SEHNR and CDR2 is FQNEAQ (reference sequence). CDR3 region: CASSLHGPLNGYTF. The CDR3, as DNA: TGTGCCAGCAGCTTGCACGGACCACTCAATGGCTACACCTTC.

The V gene is TRBV27, the J gene TRBJ2-5; tentatively, D is TRBD2 (5 bases). Germline loops: CDR1 MNHEY, CDR2 SMNVEV (reference sequence). Deletions cut 6 bases from V and 1 base from J, with 9 bases between. CDR3 length equals 13 residues. CDR3 coding DNA: TGTGCCAGCAGCCCTCTAGCCCAAGAGACCCAGTACTTC. Its translation: CASSPLAQETQYF.

The count of this clone is one. The rearrangement links TRBV28 to TRBJ2-1; D might be TRBD2 (6 bases). Germline V gene sequence: CDR1 MDHEN, CDR2 SYDVKM. The CDR3 contains 15 residues. The V gene lost 3 bases and the J gene lost 8 bases, with 17 bases spanning the gap. CDR3 DNA sequence: TGTGCCAGCAGTTTTGCGGGACCCGAGTCGTATGAGCAGTTCTTC. Translating gives CASSFAGPESYEQFF.

This clone was counted a single time. The rearrangement joins TRBV27 to TRBJ2-7, with D maybe TRBD2 (5 bases). Trimming left V 5 bases short and J 2 bases short, with 10 bases between. The CDR3 loop spans 13 amino acids. Germline V CDR1 and CDR2: MNHEY, SMNVEV (reference sequence). CDR3 protein: CASSPLGAYEQYF. The DNA of the CDR3 is TGTGCCAGCAGTCCCCTCGGGGCCTACGAGCAGTACTTC.

The CDR3 nucleotides read TGTGCCAGCAGCAGGGGACAACCCGAGCAGTACTTC. Its protein product is CASSRGQPEQYF. The V gene is TRBV5-8, the J gene TRBJ2-7; possible D gene TRBD1, 6 bases. V lost 4 bases and J 6 bases, leaving 11 bases between the germline ends. Per germline, CDR1 SGHTS and CDR2 YDEGEE. The CDR3 is 12 residues long.

The V call is TRBV7-9, the J call TRBJ2-3, with a weak D call TRBD1 (5 bases). V was shortened by 5 bases and J by 6 bases, with 18 bases between the two germline ends. The length of the CDR3 is 15 residues. CDR1 is SEHNR, CDR2 FQNEAQ, per germline (reference sequence). As DNA, the CDR3 is TGTGCCAGCAGCACCCGACAGACGGAAATCGATACGCAGTATTTT. The encoded protein is CASSTRQTEIDTQYF. Looking up the rest from reference TRBV7-9 and TRBJ2-3 gives the full variable domain: DTGVSQNPRHKITKRGQNVTFRCDPISEHNRLYWYRQTLGQGPEFLTYFQNEAQLEKSRLLSDRFSAERPKGSFSTLEIQRTEQGDSAMYLCASSTRQTEIDTQYFGPGTRLTVL.

The rearrangement joins TRBV28 to TRBJ1-2; unclear D gene. The V end was cut by 5 bases, the J end by 8 bases, with 12 bases between. CDR3 length equals 12 residues. The germline gives CDR1 MDHEN, CDR2 SYDVKM. CDR3 sequence: CASSPYSWGYTF. The CDR3, as DNA: TGTGCCAGCAGTCCTTATTCATGGGGCTACACCTTC.

The gene calls are TRBV7-9 and TRBJ1-1; unclear D gene. The germline V and J ends were trimmed by 4 bases and 1 base, with 10 bases remaining between them. CDR1 is SEHNR, CDR2 FQNEAQ, per germline (reference sequence). The CDR3 spans 14 residues. The CDR3 DNA reads as TGTGCCAGCAGCTCGGGTGGGTGGAACACTGAAGCTTTCTTT. It specifies CASSSGGWNTEAFF.

The chain has TRBV5-8 and TRBJ1-5; perhaps TRBD1 as D (5 bases). This CDR3 contains 15 residues. CDR1 is SGHTS, CDR2 YDEGEE, per germline. V was pared by 0 bases and J by 4 bases, with 11 bases between. The CDR3 region is CASSLAAGINQPQHF. As DNA, the CDR3 is TGTGCCAGCAGCTTGGCGGCAGGGATTAATCAGCCCCAGCATTTT.

This clone was seen once. V is TRBV7-3 and J is TRBJ2-7, with 7 nucleotides matching TRBD1. Germline CDR1 SGHTA, CDR2 FQGTGA. V shed 4 bases and J 10 bases; nucleotides not matched to a gene: 7. The CDR3 is 12 residues long. The CDR3 sequence: CASSSLGGDQYF. CDR3 DNA: TGTGCCAGCAGCTCCCTAGGGGGCGATCAGTACTTC.